The 22 T cell receptor beta chains listed next were all sequenced from one sample in a study of shared clonotypes between healthy human individuals. Generated by immunoSEQ multiplex PCR, the TCRdb table keeps only in-frame clones and is missing some. Counted here are a few million clones, 93% occurring once; the ten biggest clones make up about 0.37%. Sample: naive CD4+ T cells from PBMCs. Subset of the sample: CD45RA+ positively selected. The receptors were gathered from a man aged 18 to 29 in good health. Some clones in this sample may be carry-over from other donors' samples.

The chain is built from TRBV7-3 and TRBJ2-4; D is possibly TRBD2 (6 bases). Trimming took 2 bases from V and 7 from J, leaving 9 bases between them. This CDR3 contains 13 residues. From germline, CDR1 is SGHTA and CDR2 FQGTGA. The CDR3 spells CASSLGGSNIQYF. CDR3 nucleotide sequence: TGTGCCAGCAGCTTAGGGGGGAGCAACATTCAGTACTTC.

This chain connects TRBV28 to TRBJ2-2; 9 bases line up with TRBD2. Trimming at V came to 9 bases and at J to 2 bases, leaving 7 bases not matched to a gene. The CDR3 loop spans 15 amino acids. CDR1 and CDR2 from the germline V gene are MDHEN and SYDVKM. CDR3 in DNA: TGTGCCAGTAGAAGGACTAGCGTAAACACCGGGGAGCTGTTTTTT. Encoded protein: CASRRTSVNTGELFF.

The CDR3 region is CASTGTGNEKLFF. The CDR3 DNA reads as TGTGCCAGTACCGGGACCGGGAATGAAAAACTGTTTTTT. The chain uses TRBV9 and TRBJ1-4; weak D call: TRBD1 (5 bases). The CDR3 runs 13 residues. V was shortened by 8 bases and J by 5 bases, with 13 bases between the two germline ends. Looked up from germline, CDR1 is SGDLS and CDR2 is YYNGEE.

The V gene is TRBV10-1, the J gene TRBJ2-1; D not certain. V shed 3 bases and J shed 8 bases, with 11 bases lying between them. Germline-derived CDR1 and CDR2 are WNHNN and SYGVQD (reference sequence). The CDR3 loop spans 13 amino acids. CDR3: CASSDPVFDEQFF. CDR3 DNA: TGCGCCAGCAGTGACCCAGTCTTTGATGAGCAGTTCTTC.

The V gene is TRBV29-1, the J gene TRBJ2-5, with 7 bases matching TRBD2. Germline assignment: CDR1 SQVTM and CDR2 ANQGSEA. Trimming removed 7 bases from V and 0 bases from J; junction bases left unmatched: 14. The CDR3 is made up of 16 amino acids. CDR3 residues: CSASRASGAYQETQYF. CDR3 nucleotide sequence: TGCAGCGCCTCTCGGGCTAGCGGAGCTTACCAAGAGACCCAGTACTTC.

The rearrangement uses TRBV2 and TRBJ1-2; tentatively, D is TRBD1 (5 bases). The CDR3 loop spans 12 amino acids. V lost 7 bases, J lost 2 bases, and 8 bases lay in between. Germline CDR1 and CDR2: SNHLY and FYNNEI. CDR3 region: CASIWGNYGYTF. The DNA of the CDR3 is TGTGCCAGCATATGGGGGAACTATGGCTACACCTTC.

The chain couples TRBV29-1 to TRBJ1-4; D is undetermined. Trimming stripped 4 bases from V and 10 bases from J, with 13 bases between. This CDR3 is built from 12 residues. CDR1 and CDR2 from the germline V gene are SQVTM and ANQGSEA. In nucleotides, the CDR3 is TGCAGCGTTGGTTGGGAGTTCGGAAAACTGTTTTTT. Its protein product is CSVGWEFGKLFF.

The rearrangement uses TRBV28 and TRBJ2-7; 9 bases map to TRBD1. This CDR3 has 15 residues. V gave up 5 bases and J gave up 1 base; unmatched junction bases: 6. Per germline, CDR1 MDHEN and CDR2 SYDVKM. The CDR3 region is CASSDYRGRSYEQYF. The DNA of the CDR3 is TGTGCCAGCAGTGACTACAGGGGGCGTTCCTACGAGCAGTACTTC.

As regards this clone: A read error may produce the germline difference seen at one junction end. The chain uses TRBV18 and TRBJ1-2, with 10 bases that match TRBD1. The CDR3 is 11 amino acids. CDR1 KGHSH and CDR2 LQKENI come from the germline V gene. The CDR3 DNA follows: TGTGCCAGCTCACAAATTGGGACAGGGGTCTTC. Protein: CASSQIGTGVF. The full variable domain, in which reference TRBV18 and TRBJ1-2 provide the parts outside the CDR3, is NAGVMQNPRHLVRRRGQEARLRCSPMKGHSHVYWYRQLPEEGLKFMVYLQKENIIDESGMPKERFSAEFPKEGPSILRIQQVVRGDSAAYFCASSQIGTGVFGSGTRLTVV.

V usage is TRBV6-9 and J usage is TRBJ1-4; 9 bases are shared with TRBD1. The CDR3 is 14 amino acids. Trimming took 6 bases from V and 2 from J; bases not matched to a gene: 1. From germline, CDR1 is MNHGY and CDR2 SVAAGI. The CDR3 sequence is CASRQGATNEKLFF. In nucleotides, the CDR3 is TGTGCCAGCAGACAGGGGGCGACTAATGAAAAACTGTTTTTT.

The rearrangement uses TRBV28 and TRBJ2-5; D uncertain. Trimming stripped 5 bases from V and 2 bases from J, with 9 bases between. The CDR3 totals 13 residues. The V gene's germline CDR1 is MDHEN and CDR2 SYDVKM. CDR3 coding DNA: TGTGCCAGCAGTGTGAGAGTTCAAGAGACCCAGTACTTC. Translating it yields CASSVRVQETQYF.

This chain links TRBV10-2 with TRBJ2-7; D uncertain. V was pared by 1 base and J by 2 bases, with 9 bases between. CDR1 is WSHSY and CDR2 is SAAADI in the germline V gene. The CDR3 covers 14 residues. The CDR3 coding sequence is TGCGCCAGCAGTGAGTTCGGTTCGGCCTACGAGCAGTACTTC. This gives the protein CASSEFGSAYEQYF.

This chain connects TRBV2 to TRBJ2-1; D assignment may be TRBD1 or TRBD2 (6 bases each). This CDR3 is 17 amino acids long. The V and J ends lost 5 bases and 4 bases respectively, with 21 bases between them. Germline CDR1 reads SNHLY; CDR2 reads FYNNEI. CDR3 nucleotide sequence: TGTGCCAGCAGTCCCACGGTTGGGGGGCAGCCATACAATGAGCAGTTCTTC. Residues: CASSPTVGGQPYNEQFF.

The gene calls are TRBV28 and TRBJ2-7; 7 nucleotides align to TRBD1. There are 14 residues in the CDR3. V lost 7 bases and J lost 4; bases outside the gene matches: 10. CDR1 is MDHEN and CDR2 is SYDVKM in the germline V gene. CDR3 DNA: TGTGCCAGCACCGTGACAGGGAAGGGGTACGAGCAGTACTTC. Residues: CASTVTGKGYEQYF.

This chain connects TRBV10-3 to TRBJ1-4; TRBD1 aligns across 9 bases. The V gene's germline CDR1 is ENHRY and CDR2 SYGVKD. The J segment lost 7 bases and the V segment lost 6 bases, leaving 6 bases of the junction unmatched. The CDR3 spans 14 residues. The CDR3, as DNA: TGTGCCATCAGCCAACAGGGGGCGGCTGAAAAACTGTTTTTT. The encoded protein is CAISQQGAAEKLFF.

The genes are TRBV18 and TRBJ2-5; TRBD2 aligns across 12 bases. Per the germline V gene, CDR1 is KGHSH and CDR2 is LQKENI. CDR3 length: 14 residues. V lost 10 bases, J lost 4 bases, and 7 bases stayed unmatched. CDR3 sequence reads: CATRQTSGRETQYF. The CDR3 region has the DNA TGTGCCACCCGCCAGACTAGCGGGAGAGAGACCCAGTACTTC.

The chain couples TRBV28 to TRBJ1-2; D uncertain. The CDR3 is 16 residues long. The germline V gene encodes CDR1 MDHEN and CDR2 SYDVKM. The V end lost 5 bases, the J end lost 3 bases, and 19 bases lay between the germline ends. As DNA, the CDR3 is TGTGCCAGCAGTCCGGAGCGCAGGAAAGGCGACTATGGCTACACCTTC. Encoded protein: CASSPERRKGDYGYTF.

The chain links TRBV2 to TRBJ2-5, with 8 bases fitting TRBD2. The CDR3 length is 13 residues. With 7 bases clipped from V and 5 bases from J, the junction kept 6 bases outside the gene matches. Germline V gene sequence: CDR1 SNHLY, CDR2 FYNNEI. The CDR3 DNA reads TGTGCCAGCACATTAGCGGGATGGGAGACCCAGTACTTC. Protein product: CASTLAGWETQYF.

As regards this clone: The same CDR3 can be traced to other DNA sequences in this sample. The V and J genes are TRBV6-6 and TRBJ1-2; no firm D call. The CDR3 sequence is 11 residues long. The V gene lost 4 bases and the J gene lost 0 bases, with 0 bases spanning the gap. Germline CDR1 MNHNY, CDR2 SVGAGI (reference sequence). This CDR3 is CASSSNYGYTF. The CDR3 DNA follows: TGTGCCAGCAGTTCTAACTATGGCTACACCTTC.

The chain employs TRBV28 and TRBJ1-5; D is uncertain. The germline CDR1 and CDR2 sequences are MDHEN and SYDVKM. The V gene lost 5 bases and the J gene lost 1 base, with 15 bases spanning the gap. This CDR3 spans 16 amino acids. The CDR3 reads CASSSRFLLSNQPQHF. CDR3 nucleotide sequence: TGTGCCAGCAGTAGCCGGTTCTTACTCAGCAATCAGCCCCAGCATTTT.

The CDR3 sequence: CASSWAGQQETQYF. DNA for the CDR3: TGTGCCAGCAGCTGGGCCGGACAGCAAGAGACCCAGTACTTC. This sequence joins TRBV7-2 and TRBJ2-5; tentatively, D is TRBD1 (6 bases). The CDR3 sequence is 14 residues long. V lost 4 bases to trimming and J lost 2 bases, with 11 bases between them. The germline V gene has CDR1 SGHTA and CDR2 FQGNSA.

This sequence joins TRBV6-6 and TRBJ2-1; 12 bases are shared with TRBD2. The CDR3 is 14 residues long. J gave up 10 bases and V 2 bases, and 3 bases lay outside the gene matches. Looked up from germline, CDR1 is MNHNY and CDR2 is SVGAGI (reference sequence). CDR3 nucleotide sequence: TGTGCCAGCAGTTACGGAGGGACTAGCGGGGAGCAGTTCTTC. Translating gives CASSYGGTSGEQFF.